The 4 T cell receptor beta chains presented below share a single source sample, sequenced in a study of T cell clonality in common variable immunodeficiency. Here immunoSEQ multiplex PCR was the method, and the copy in TCRdb shows in-frame clones only, minus some. Recorded here are under 45,000 clones, none singletons. Sequenced: peripheral blood mononuclear cells. These receptor sequences come from a person aged 18-70 years in good health.

This clone was seen a few times. At one boundary the junction diverges from the germline segment, which might be a read error. Other DNA sequences in the same sample also yield this CDR3. CDR3 DNA (partial): TGTGCTAGCAGCTTAGCGGAGTCACTAGGAAACACC. It codes for CASSLAESLGNT. The entire CDR3 protein reads CASSLAESLGNTIYF. J is TRBJ1-3 and V is TRBV7-7; D is unresolved. The read falls 3 residues short of the CDR3 end, and the missing part is taken from the germline J gene. From germline, CDR1 is SSHAT and CDR2 FNYEAQ (reference sequence). The CDR3 totals 15 residues.

The sample holds many counts of this clone. Sequencing ends 3 residues short of the CDR3 end; the germline J gene provides the rest. The genes are TRBV5-1 and TRBJ2-7; TRBD1 agrees at 7 bases. Per the germline V gene, CDR1 is SGHRS and CDR2 is YFSETQ. Trimming at V came to 4 bases and at J to 0 bases, leaving 7 bases not matched to a gene. The CDR3 has 15 amino acids. Partial CDR3 DNA: TGCGCCAGCAGCCCGGACAGGTTGAGCTCCTACGAG. Translation: CASSPDRLSSYE. The entire CDR3 is CASSPDRLSSYEQYF.

At least ten counts were recorded for this clone. The read stops 3 residues short of the end of the CDR3; the missing end is completed from the germline J gene. Different DNA sequences within this sample yield the same CDR3. V is TRBV19 and J is TRBJ2-5; a weak D match, TRBD2 (6 bases). The V gene lost 3 bases and the J gene lost 2 bases, with 10 bases spanning the gap. The CDR3 extends over 14 amino acids. Germline lookup yields CDR1 LNHDA and CDR2 SQIVND (reference sequence). The CDR3 sequence: CASSIGGSQETQYF. The CDR3 bases that were read are TGTGCCAGTAGTATTGGAGGGTCACAAGAGACC.

The table lists this clone with many counts. The sequenced fragment ends 3 residues before the CDR3 boundary, so the rest is inferred from the germline J gene. The gene calls are TRBV5-1 and TRBJ1-3; 7 nucleotides match TRBD1. Germline CDR1 is SGHRS and CDR2 is YFSETQ. The CDR3 is made up of 16 amino acids. The J segment lost 4 bases and the V segment lost 4 bases, leaving 11 bases of the junction unmatched. The CDR3 region is CASSASGTELGNTIYF. The part of the CDR3 DNA that was read is TGCGCCAGCAGCGCTTCCGGGACAGAGCTAGGAAACACC. Drawing the rest from reference TRBV5-1 and TRBJ1-3, the complete variable domain is KAGVTQTPRYLIKTRGQQVTLSCSPISGHRSVSWYQQTPGQGLQFLFEYFSETQRNKGNFPGRFSGRQFSNSRSEMNVSTLELGDSALYLCASSASGTELGNTIYFGEGSWLTVV.